This T cell receptor (beta chain) was recorded in a study of beta chain features in type 1 diabetes (dated by TCRdb to the late 2010s). In the study overall: No differences in mean age, gender distribution, total cell number or subset yield were found between patients and healthy donors. Regulatory and stem cell-like memory subsets were obtained from only 8 patients and roughly 8 healthy donors, while naive and central memory subsets were obtained from all 28 donors. The study compared TCRB repertoires of sorted circulating CD4+ T cell subsets between recently diagnosed type 1 diabetes patients and matched healthy donors. Across all samples, about 110 million sorted cells were examined, and cell number per subset correlated strongly with RNA yield.

All of the isolated RNA was reverse transcribed with the High Capacity cDNA Reverse Transcription Kit, so expressed TCRB transcripts were sequenced. Deep immunoSEQ sequencing was applied to naive, central memory and regulatory T cell samples, giving an average of about 3.8 million total reads per sample. Sorted cells were lysed in RLT buffer and RNA was extracted with DNase-treated RNeasy Micro or Mini kits, depending on cell number. To prevent cross-contamination, each cell subset was processed individually, whereas patient and healthy donor samples were processed jointly. TCRB sequences were amplified from cDNA with the immunoSEQ multiplex PCR, producing 87-bp fragments spanning the CDR3 region. Sequencing of the amplicons was performed on the Illumina HiSeq platform. The paper's data handling went like this. PCR bias was corrected computationally using synthetic template baselines, and reads within Hamming distance 2 were collapsed, with unmergeable singletons discarded. By aligning reads against IMGT, V, D and J genes, CDR3 length, and insertions or deletions at six rearrangement sites were assigned. Clonotype counts were normalized to sorted cell number within each subset before computing true diversity and Gini coefficients with the tcR R package. The overlap coefficient, calculated on TCRB nucleotide sequences, was used to quantify repertoire sharing. Out-of-frame TCRB sequences from naive cells were analyzed to stand in for the pre-selection repertoire. TCRdb carries this immuneACCESS record with in-frame sequences only. Its versions omit some clonotypes, under half of them owing to an unresolved V gene in the studies checked, with the rest unexplained. V, J and clone size are those of that table, while D and trimming were read from the DNA. The sample table lists fewer than 500,000 clones, approximately 15% of them with a count of one. Of the sample, roughly 0.035% falls within the top ten clones.

Each donor gave one peripheral blood draw, averaging approximately 110 mL, which was collected into heparinised tubes. A BD FACSAria II was used to sort naive, central memory, regulatory and stem cell-like memory CD4+ T cells with a panel that included CD45RO, CCR7, CD25, CD127, CD95 and CD27. Every sorted population had a purity above 95%. PBMCs were separated immediately by Lymphoprep density gradient centrifugation and were stained directly, without being cultured. To minimize batch effects, samples were stained and sorted in pairs, one healthy donor with one patient per experiment. The CDR3 covers 14 residues, taking in both the cysteine and the valine. Of the read, only the CDR3 DNA is kept; its 42 bases are in frame from base 1. From V the trimming removes 6 bases and from J it removes 4 bases, while the gene matches leave 9 bases of the junction unaccounted for. CDR1 and CDR2 (MNHNS, SASEGT) derive from the germline V gene.

This clone came up a few times. Its antigen has not been determined. No qualities accompany the bases; no much larger clone lies one base away. General study outcomes and caveats: At VDJ recombination sites, patients with type 1 diabetes made fewer insertions and deleted more nucleotides, a pattern implying thymic rearrangement abnormalities. Type 1 diabetes patients showed a moderate but significant shortening of TCRB CDR3 length in all four CD4+ subsets. Shorter templates might be favored by PCR, yet because patient and control samples were amplified and corrected together, any such skew would affect both groups equally. The naive, central memory and regulatory TCRB repertoires appeared to resemble one another more closely among patients than among healthy donors. Because the HLA sub-analyses included only small numbers of individuals, any influence of HLA type on TCRB rearrangement was left unresolved. Because cDNA rather than genomic DNA was sequenced, highly expressing activated cells could have been over-represented, although no difference in activation and CD3 levels was found between groups.

Rearrangement joined TRBV6-1 to TRBJ2-7; TRBD2 agrees with 7 junctional bases. Sequencing used naive CD4+ T cells from blood. In light of the paper, this sample's cell subset or site label describes: true naive CD4+ T cells. The clonotype comes from a man aged 25 to 40 in good health. CDR3 sequence: CASRGGPSGYEQYV. The sequenced DNA is TGTGCCAGCAGGGGAGGGCCCTCCGGGTACGAGCAGTACGTC.